This T cell receptor (beta chain) is drawn from a study of blood T cells in healthy people across ages. Primers used in a second PCR of about 7 to 11 cycles were a sample-barcoded 5' primer and a J-beta primer mix. Each cDNA molecule, via a template-switch adaptor with 12 random nucleotides, was tagged. TCRdb re-analysed the 5' RACE reads in MiXCR, keeping a single row per CDR3 protein. This sample has more than 800,000 distinct CDR3 sequences, with more than 40% found just once. This CDR3 spans 15 amino acids. J was trimmed by 5 bases and V by 3 bases; bases with no gene match: 7. Germline values: CDR1 ENHRY, CDR2 SYGVKD. At least 7 million PBMCs were isolated per sample. In its sample, this clonotype was seen a few times.

This receptor was identified in a woman between 55 and 75 years old in good health. The chain carries TRBV10-3 and TRBJ2-1; 7 nucleotides line up with TRBD2. Sequencing used blood. The CDR3 region is CAISEPSGTHNEQFF. As DNA, the CDR3 is TGTGCCATCAGTGAACCGAGCGGGACCCACAATGAGCAGTTCTTC.